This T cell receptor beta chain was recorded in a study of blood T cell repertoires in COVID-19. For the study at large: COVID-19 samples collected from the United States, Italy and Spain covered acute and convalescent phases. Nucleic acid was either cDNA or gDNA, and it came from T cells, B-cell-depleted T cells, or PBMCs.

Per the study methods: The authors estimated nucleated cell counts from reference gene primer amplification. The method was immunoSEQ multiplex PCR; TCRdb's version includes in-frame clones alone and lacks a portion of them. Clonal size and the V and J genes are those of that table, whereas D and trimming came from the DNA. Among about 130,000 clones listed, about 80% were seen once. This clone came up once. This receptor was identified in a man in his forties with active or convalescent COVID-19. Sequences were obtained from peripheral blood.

The CDR3 DNA sequence: TGTGCCAGCGGGACAGGGGTCGCCTACGAGCAGTACTTC. It specifies CASGTGVAYEQYF. The chain carries TRBV7-9 and TRBJ2-7, with 10 positions matching TRBD1. CDR1 is SEHNR, CDR2 FQNEAQ, per germline (reference sequence). The CDR3 runs 13 residues. Unmatched junction bases numbered 3, after V lost 8 bases and J lost 2 bases.